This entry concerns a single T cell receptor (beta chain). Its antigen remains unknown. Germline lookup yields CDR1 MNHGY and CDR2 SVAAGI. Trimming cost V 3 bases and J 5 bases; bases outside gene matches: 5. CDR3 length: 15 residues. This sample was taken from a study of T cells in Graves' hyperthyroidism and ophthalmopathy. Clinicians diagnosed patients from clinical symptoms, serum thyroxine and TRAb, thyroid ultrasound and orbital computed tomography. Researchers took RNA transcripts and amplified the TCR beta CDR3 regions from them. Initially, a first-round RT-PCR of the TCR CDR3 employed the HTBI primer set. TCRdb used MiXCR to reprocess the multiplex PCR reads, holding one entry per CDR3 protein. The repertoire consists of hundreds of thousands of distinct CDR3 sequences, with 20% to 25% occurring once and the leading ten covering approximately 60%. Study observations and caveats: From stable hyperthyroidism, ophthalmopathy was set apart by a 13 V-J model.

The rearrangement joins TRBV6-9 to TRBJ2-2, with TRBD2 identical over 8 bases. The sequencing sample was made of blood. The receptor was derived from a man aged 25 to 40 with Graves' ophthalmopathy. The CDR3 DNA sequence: TGTGCCAGCAGTTACGGCGGGAGGATAACCGGGGAGCTGTTTTTT. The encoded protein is CASSYGGRITGELFF.